These 15 T cell receptor beta chains originate from one sample sequenced in a study of blood T cell repertoires in COVID-19. Profiling relied on immunoSEQ multiplex PCR, and the TCRdb table lists in-frame clones only, not all of them. The repertoire has 200,000 to 250,000 clones, under 85% of them found once; the top ten carry over 1%. The source material was peripheral blood. The receptors come from a woman aged 30 to 39 with COVID-19, enrolled during active disease.

The chain is built from TRBV5-1 and TRBJ2-1; weak D call: TRBD2 (5 bases). CDR1 SGHRS and CDR2 YFSETQ come from the germline V gene. CDR3 length: 18 residues. V lost 0 bases, J lost 2 bases, and 18 bases lay in between. The DNA of the CDR3 is TGCGCCAGCAGCTTGGGATACGCGCAGCGGTTGACCTACAATGAGCAGTTCTTC. The encoded protein is CASSLGYAQRLTYNEQFF.

The gene calls are TRBV11-2 and TRBJ2-7; TRBD1 agrees at 11 bases. Per germline, CDR1 SGHAT and CDR2 FQNNGV. CDR3 size: 15 residues. The ends lost 6 bases at V and 4 bases at J; junction bases unmatched: 8. CDR3: CASSFGTGGTYEQYF. Written as DNA, the CDR3 is TGTGCCAGCAGTTTCGGGACAGGGGGTACATACGAGCAGTACTTC. Drawing the rest from reference TRBV11-2 and TRBJ2-7, the complete variable domain is EAGVAQSPRYKIIEKRQSVAFWCNPISGHATLYWYQQILGQGPKLLIQFQNNGVVDDSQLPKDRFSAERLKGVDSTLKIQPAKLEDSAVYLCASSFGTGGTYEQYFGPGTRLTVT.

The chain links TRBV5-4 to TRBJ2-1, with 13 nucleotides matching TRBD2. The CDR3 has 16 residues. V lost 0 bases to trimming and J lost 6 bases; unmatched junction nucleotides: 3. The germline CDR1 and CDR2 sequences are SGHNT and YYREEE (reference sequence). CDR3 sequence reads: CASSLGLAGGSNEQFF. CDR3 sequence (DNA): TGTGCCAGCAGCTTGGGACTAGCGGGGGGTTCCAATGAGCAGTTCTTC.

This chain connects TRBV7-9 to TRBJ2-1, with 10 bases fitting TRBD2. Germline V gene data show CDR1 as SEHNR and CDR2 as FQNEAQ (reference sequence). V gave up 1 base and J gave up 5 bases; unmatched junction bases: 5. This CDR3 comprises 16 residues. The CDR3 loop is CASSLGAGLADNEQFF. The CDR3 coding sequence is TGTGCCAGCAGCTTAGGGGCCGGACTAGCGGACAATGAGCAGTTCTTC.

In this sample, this clone turned up a few times. The chain links TRBV30 to TRBJ1-5; D is unclear. Germline assignment: CDR1 GTSNPN and CDR2 SVGIG (reference sequence). The CDR3 consists of 13 residues. Trimming left V 3 bases short and J 2 bases short, with 8 bases between. CDR3 nucleotides: TGTGCCTGGAGCGAGCAGGGCAATCAGCCCCAGCATTTT. This encodes CAWSEQGNQPQHF.

The chain uses TRBV9 and TRBJ2-1; D may be TRBD2 (5 bases). Germline loops: CDR1 SGDLS, CDR2 YYNGEE. The CDR3 contains 14 residues. Trimming stripped 3 bases from V and 1 base from J, with 8 bases between. The CDR3 DNA reads as TGTGCCAGCAGCGAAACTAGGTCCTACAATGAGCAGTTCTTC. Its protein is CASSETRSYNEQFF.

This clone was counted between two and nine times. This same CDR3 is encoded by further DNA sequences in the sample. This chain links TRBV5-1 with TRBJ1-2; D remains ambiguous. With 0 bases removed from V and 0 bases from J, the gap between germline ends came to 6 bases. CDR3 size: 14 residues. In germline, CDR1 is SGHRS, CDR2 YFSETQ. The CDR3 DNA reads as TGCGCCAGCAGCTTGGAAAGCCCTAACTATGGCTACACCTTC. It codes for CASSLESPNYGYTF.

This clone was counted a few times. The rearrangement links TRBV19 to TRBJ1-5, with 10 bases fitting TRBD1. CDR3 length: 15 residues. With 2 bases clipped from V and 5 bases from J, the junction kept 3 bases outside the gene matches. In germline, CDR1 is LNHDA, CDR2 SQIVND (reference sequence). DNA for the CDR3: TGTGCCAGTAGTATACCGGGACAGGGGCATCAGCCCCAGCATTTT. This gives the protein CASSIPGQGHQPQHF.

This clone was counted a single time. V gene TRBV2 combines with J gene TRBJ2-3; D gene ambiguous. Per germline, CDR1 SNHLY and CDR2 FYNNEI. The CDR3 totals 13 residues. V was shortened by 4 bases and J by 2 bases, with 7 bases between the two germline ends. The CDR3 spells CASSAQLTDTQYF. DNA of the CDR3: TGTGCCAGCAGTGCGCAACTCACAGATACGCAGTATTTT.

This chain uses TRBV4-3 with TRBJ2-7; 10 nucleotides line up with TRBD1. Germline assignment: CDR1 LGHNA and CDR2 YSLEER. The CDR3 has 17 residues. With 3 bases clipped from V and 3 bases from J, the junction kept 11 bases outside the gene matches. The DNA of the CDR3 is TGCGCCAGCAGCCACTCTCTTGGGACAGGGGTTAACTACGAGCAGTACTTC. As protein: CASSHSLGTGVNYEQYF.

The rearrangement uses TRBV10-3 and TRBJ1-3, with D possibly being TRBD1 (5 bases). Germline V gene lookup returns CDR1 ENHRY and CDR2 SYGVKD. CDR3 length equals 15 residues. V was trimmed by 4 bases and J by 2 bases, leaving 12 bases between them. The DNA of the CDR3 is TGTGCCATCAGTGTTGACAGCCGGACTGGAAACACCATATATTTT. It is translated as CAISVDSRTGNTIYF.

V gene TRBV27 combines with J gene TRBJ2-3, with D maybe TRBD1 (5 bases). The CDR3 loop spans 14 amino acids. CDR1 is MNHEY and CDR2 is SMNVEV in the germline V gene (reference sequence). Trimming stripped 0 bases from V and 6 bases from J, with 10 bases between. The chain's CDR3 is CASSLSAGPDTQYF. DNA for the CDR3: TGTGCCAGCAGTTTATCGGCAGGGCCGGATACGCAGTATTTT.

As regards this clone: This sample also contains other DNA sequences that code for the same CDR3. The chain combines TRBV6-2 or TRBV6-3 with TRBJ2-1, with D uncertain. Germline CDR1 reads MNHEY; CDR2 reads SVGEGT. Trimming took off 2 bases at V and 5 bases at J, with 4 bases between the two ends. The CDR3 is made up of 12 amino acids. CDR3 amino acids: CASSYRDNEQFF. Written as DNA, the CDR3 is TGTGCCAGCAGTTACCGAGACAATGAGCAGTTCTTC.

About this clone itself: The identical CDR3 is also encoded by other nucleotide sequences in the sample. J is TRBJ1-2 and V is TRBV12-3 or TRBV12-4; tentative D call: TRBD1 (5 bases). CDR3 size: 12 residues. Trimming took 5 bases from V and 4 from J, leaving 8 bases between them. The CDR3 DNA is TGTGCCAGCAGTCCCGGGGGCTATGGCTACACCTTC. It is translated as CASSPGGYGYTF.

This clone was detected a few times. The rearrangement links TRBV3-1 (or the pseudogene TRBV3-2) to TRBJ2-2, with 13 positions matching TRBD2. Germline-derived CDR1 and CDR2 are LGHDT and YNNKEL (reference sequence). CDR3 length: 16 amino acids. The V segment lost 1 base and the J segment 4 bases; nucleotides outside the gene matches: 0. CDR3 in amino acids: CASSQGLAGGTGELFF. The CDR3 region has the DNA TGTGCCAGCAGCCAAGGACTAGCGGGGGGCACCGGGGAGCTGTTTTTT.